Presented here are 9 T cell receptor beta chains from one specimen sequenced in a study of blood T cells in healthy people across ages. Then a second PCR, running roughly 7 to 11 cycles, was carried out with a sample-barcoded 5' primer and a J-beta primer mix. TCRdb reprocessed the 5' RACE reads with MiXCR, giving one entry per CDR3 protein. The top ten clones hold approximately 12% of a sample with hundreds of thousands of distinct CDR3 sequences, approximately 52% of them seen once. Sequencing used blood. The source is a woman of 80 years or more in good health.

The rearrangement links TRBV2 to TRBJ1-5; TRBD1 might be the D (6 bases). Germline-derived CDR1 and CDR2 are SNHLY and FYNNEI. V lost 1 base and J lost 4, with 11 bases in between. The CDR3 runs to 15 residues. The CDR3 loop reads CASSEGQGRNQPQHF. CDR3 nucleotide sequence: TGTGCCAGCAGTGAAGGGCAGGGGCGGAATCAGCCCCAGCATTTT.

This CDR3 reads CAWSGGAGYEQFF. CDR3 DNA sequence: TGTGCCTGGAGCGGGGGGGCCGGGTATGAGCAGTTCTTC. This sequence joins TRBV30 and TRBJ2-1; 8 bases fit TRBD2. V was clipped by 3 bases and J by 8 bases; unmatched bases: 6. Germline lookup yields CDR1 GTSNPN and CDR2 SVGIG (reference sequence). The CDR3 spans 13 residues. The full variable domain, with the rest looked up from reference TRBV30 and TRBJ2-1, is SQTIHQWPATLVQPVGSPLSLECTVEGTSNPNLYWYRQAAGRGLQLLFYSVGIGQISSEVPQNLSASRPQDRQFILSSKKLLLSDSGFYLCAWSGGAGYEQFFGPGTRLTVL.

Comment on this clonotype: The junction and the germline gene differ at one end; a read error may be behind it. The DNA of the CDR3 is TGCAGTGCTAGAGGACTAGCGGTCTCCTACAATGGGCAGTTCTTC. Translated: CSARGLAVSYNGQFF. The chain joins TRBV20-1 to TRBJ2-1, with TRBD2 matching over 9 bases. This CDR3 contains 15 residues. Germline CDR1 DFQATT, CDR2 SNEGSKA (reference sequence).

This clonotype was counted at least ten times. The rearrangement uses TRBV20-1 and TRBJ1-5, with TRBD1 identical over 11 bases. The CDR3 is 15 residues long. V gave up 6 bases and J gave up 9 bases; unmatched junction bases: 13. CDR1 and CDR2 from the germline V gene are DFQATT and SNEGSKA (reference sequence). The CDR3 here is CSARPGQGVAGPQHF. The DNA of the CDR3 is TGCAGTGCCCGCCCGGGACAGGGGGTCGCGGGGCCCCAGCATTTT.

This clonotype was seen repeatedly, ten times or more. The CDR3 DNA reads as TGCAGTGCTAGAGGACAGGGGGTTTCGAGTGGCTACACCTTC. This codes for CSARGQGVSSGYTF. This chain connects TRBV20-1 to TRBJ1-2; 9 bases map to TRBD1. The CDR3 has 14 residues. Germline CDR1 DFQATT, CDR2 SNEGSKA (reference sequence). V shed 1 base, J shed 7 bases, and the junction held 7 bases outside the gene matches.

The table lists this clonotype with many counts. The chain recombines TRBV12-3 or TRBV12-4 with TRBJ2-1, with a possible D match to TRBD2 (5 bases). The CDR3 contains 15 residues. V was shortened by 4 bases and J by 12 bases, with 22 bases between the two germline ends. CDR3 in DNA: TGTGCCAGCAGTTCCGGACGGACGACTCCTGAGGGGCAGTTCTTC. Protein: CASSSGRTTPEGQFF.

V is TRBV9 and J is TRBJ1-1, with D possibly being TRBD1 (5 bases). The CDR3 runs to 15 residues. CDR1 and CDR2 (germline): SGDLS, YYNGEE. V dropped 0 bases and J dropped 6 bases, with 15 bases sitting between them. CDR3 sequence reads: CASSVGLLGGAEAFF. The CDR3 DNA follows: TGTGCCAGCAGCGTAGGACTTTTGGGGGGAGCTGAAGCTTTCTTT.

Only a few counts were recorded for this clonotype. This chain joins TRBV30 and TRBJ2-3; no clear D gene. This CDR3 contains 13 residues. Per the germline V gene, CDR1 is GTSNPN and CDR2 is SVGIG (reference sequence). Trimming left V 3 bases short and J 0 bases short, with 7 bases between. The CDR3 protein is CAWSGLSTDTQYF. The CDR3 coding sequence is TGTGCCTGGAGCGGGCTTAGCACAGATACGCAGTATTTT.

The V call is TRBV20-1, the J call TRBJ2-1, with 11 bases identical to TRBD2. V was clipped by 7 bases and J by 2 bases; unmatched bases: 1. The germline V gene has CDR1 DFQATT and CDR2 SNEGSKA (reference sequence). The CDR3 loop spans 13 amino acids. The CDR3 DNA follows: TGCAGTGTAGCGGGAGGGCCCTACAATGAGCAGTTCTTC. This sequence encodes CSVAGGPYNEQFF.